Presented here are 26 T cell receptor beta chains from one specimen sequenced in a study of shared clonotypes between healthy human individuals (dated by TCRdb to 2018 to 2021). The library was produced with the immunoSEQ multiplex PCR assay. TCRdb took this table from immuneACCESS and kept in-frame rearrangements with V and J called. Such tables lack part of the clones; where checked against another copy, unresolved V genes explain under half of the gap, and the rest is unexplained. The sample includes under 2.5 million clones, with approximately 90% observed a single time. 0.37% of the sample rests with the top ten. The sequencing sample was made of naive CD4+ T cells from PBMCs. The cell subset or site label of this sample denotes: CD45RA+ positively selected. The receptors here all came from a man aged 18 to 30 in good health. Some clones in this sample may be carry-over from other donors' samples.

The chain joins TRBV28 to TRBJ2-7; 9 bases line up with TRBD1. Germline CDR1 MDHEN, CDR2 SYDVKM. Germline trimming cut 6 bases from V and 1 base from J; bases unmatched to any gene: 7. This CDR3 is built from 15 residues. CDR3 sequence: CASSHDRGVSYEQYF. The CDR3 coding sequence is TGTGCCAGCAGCCATGACAGGGGGGTATCCTACGAGCAGTACTTC.

This rearrangement joins TRBV28 to TRBJ1-2; TRBD1 matches at 8 bases. The germline gives CDR1 MDHEN, CDR2 SYDVKM. J was trimmed by 7 bases and V by 6 bases; bases with no gene match: 16. The CDR3 is made up of 16 amino acids. CDR3 protein: CASSPGQGADLSGYTF. The CDR3 DNA is TGTGCCAGCAGCCCTGGACAGGGAGCGGACCTTAGTGGCTACACCTTC.

The chain is built from TRBV28 and TRBJ1-1; TRBD1 matches at 8 bases. Germline V gene data show CDR1 as MDHEN and CDR2 as SYDVKM. The CDR3 is 13 amino acids. V shed 8 bases, J shed 1 base, and the junction held 3 bases outside the gene matches. The CDR3 is CASQDRANTEAFF. Written as DNA, the CDR3 is TGTGCCAGCCAGGACAGGGCGAACACTGAAGCTTTCTTT.

This chain uses TRBV25-1 with TRBJ1-6; D not resolved. Looked up from germline, CDR1 is MGHDK and CDR2 is SYGVNS. CDR3 length: 13 residues. V was cut by 5 bases and J by 5 bases, with 7 bases left in between. The CDR3 here is CASSLRNNSPLHF. In nucleotides, the CDR3 is TGTGCCAGCAGTCTAAGAAATAATTCACCCCTCCACTTT.

Comments on this clone: Other nucleotide sequences in the sample specify the same CDR3. The rearrangement links TRBV7-3 to TRBJ2-1; D gene ambiguous. Germline V CDR1 and CDR2: SGHTA, FQGTGA. V shed 1 base and J shed 0 bases, with 4 bases lying between them. The CDR3 has 14 amino acids. CDR3 residues: CASSLRGSYNEQFF. CDR3 coding DNA: TGTGCCAGCAGCTTAAGGGGCTCCTACAATGAGCAGTTCTTC.

This chain connects TRBV10-3 to TRBJ2-3; 7 bases align to TRBD1. Per germline, CDR1 ENHRY and CDR2 SYGVKD. The CDR3 length is 13 residues. V lost 6 bases, J lost 2 bases, and 2 bases stayed unmatched. CDR3: CAISGQATDTQYF. The CDR3 coding sequence is TGTGCCATCAGCGGACAGGCCACAGATACGCAGTATTTT.

The J gene is TRBJ2-3, the V gene TRBV19, with unresolved D. The CDR3 contains 15 residues. Germline CDR1 reads LNHDA; CDR2 reads SQIVND (reference sequence). Trimming left V 7 bases short and J 7 bases short, with 21 bases between. CDR3 protein: CASTAIWVKGNTQYF. Written as DNA, the CDR3 is TGTGCCAGTACCGCAATATGGGTGAAGGGTAATACGCAGTATTTT. Filled out from reference TRBV19 and TRBJ2-3, the complete variable domain reads DGGITQSPKYLFRKEGQNVTLSCEQNLNHDAMYWYRQDPGQGLRLIYYSQIVNDFQKGDIAEGYSVSREKKESFPLTVTSAQKNPTAFYLCASTAIWVKGNTQYFGPGTRLTVL.

The sample holds one count of this clone. This chain joins TRBV9 and TRBJ2-3, with 12 bases identical to TRBD2. Germline assignment: CDR1 SGDLS and CDR2 YYNGEE. V lost 3 bases, J lost 5 bases, and 7 bases stayed unmatched. The CDR3 loop spans 16 amino acids. The CDR3: CASSATSGRVGDTQYF. DNA of the CDR3: TGTGCCAGCAGCGCGACTAGCGGGAGAGTCGGAGATACGCAGTATTTT.

The chain combines TRBV28 with TRBJ1-1; D is possibly TRBD1 (5 bases). Germline V lookup: CDR1 MDHEN, CDR2 SYDVKM. CDR3 size: 16 residues. Trimming removed 6 bases at V and 3 bases at J, with 20 bases between. CDR3 residues: CASRPRAGRDDTEAFF. CDR3 DNA: TGTGCCAGCAGACCCCGGGCGGGGCGGGATGACACTGAAGCTTTCTTT.

This CDR3 is CASSVATGEGQYF. The CDR3 nucleotides are TGTGCCAGCAGCGTAGCTACAGGTGAAGGGCAGTATTTT. V usage is TRBV9 and J usage is TRBJ2-3; a possible D gene is TRBD1 (5 bases). Germline CDR1 reads SGDLS; CDR2 reads YYNGEE. V was clipped by 0 bases and J by 11 bases, with 13 bases between them. The CDR3 loop spans 13 amino acids.

This chain links TRBV28 with TRBJ2-7, with 9 bases aligning to TRBD1. Germline CDR1 reads MDHEN; CDR2 reads SYDVKM. J gave up 6 bases and V 5 bases, and 11 bases lay outside the gene matches. The CDR3 extends over 15 amino acids. The CDR3 region is CASSILTGGIGEQYF. The DNA for the CDR3 is TGTGCCAGCAGTATACTGACAGGGGGAATAGGCGAGCAGTACTTC.

V gene TRBV15 combines with J gene TRBJ2-7, with D maybe TRBD2 (5 bases). Germline CDR1 reads LNHNV; CDR2 reads YYDKDF (reference sequence). The length of the CDR3 is 15 residues. The V end was cut by 2 bases, the J end by 4 bases, with 15 bases between. CDR3: CATSRTGSPAYEQYF. The CDR3, as DNA: TGTGCCACCAGCAGAACGGGATCCCCGGCATACGAGCAGTACTTC.

The rearrangement uses TRBV5-1 and TRBJ2-5, with a possible D match to TRBD1 (7 bases). Deletions cut 3 bases from V and 2 bases from J, with 11 bases between. Germline V gene sequence: CDR1 SGHRS, CDR2 YFSETQ. This CDR3 region has 14 residues. The DNA for the CDR3 is TGCGCCAGCAGCTGGGGGGACAGACAAGAGACCCAGTACTTC. This codes for CASSWGDRQETQYF.

The chain links TRBV9 to TRBJ2-7; TRBD1 aligns across 9 bases. CDR1 is SGDLS, CDR2 YYNGEE, per germline. The CDR3 extends over 13 amino acids. The trim removed 0 bases at V and 6 bases at J, leaving 1 base unmatched. The chain's CDR3 is CASSVVDRGEQYF. The CDR3 nucleotides are TGTGCCAGCAGCGTAGTGGACAGGGGCGAGCAGTACTTC.

As to this clone: The same CDR3 can be traced to other DNA sequences in this sample. The chain uses TRBV5-1 and TRBJ2-1; the D gene is possibly TRBD2 (6 bases). Germline V gives CDR1 SGHRS, CDR2 YFSETQ. V gave up 0 bases and J gave up 2 bases, with 9 bases separating them. This CDR3 has 15 amino acids. CDR3 sequence: CASSLGDSAYNEQFF. CDR3 sequence (DNA): TGCGCCAGCAGCTTGGGGGACTCCGCCTACAATGAGCAGTTCTTC. The full variable domain, its missing parts supplied by reference TRBV5-1 and TRBJ2-1, is KAGVTQTPRYLIKTRGQQVTLSCSPISGHRSVSWYQQTPGQGLQFLFEYFSETQRNKGNFPGRFSGRQFSNSRSEMNVSTLELGDSALYLCASSLGDSAYNEQFFGPGTRLTVL.

This chain joins TRBV9 and TRBJ2-1; no clear D gene. Per germline, CDR1 SGDLS and CDR2 YYNGEE. The V gene lost 0 bases and the J gene lost 5 bases, with 9 bases spanning the gap. This CDR3 is built from 14 residues. CDR3 bases: TGTGCCAGCAGCGTAGCTGATTACAACAATGAGCAGTTCTTC. Translation: CASSVADYNNEQFF.

The V gene is TRBV7-9, the J gene TRBJ2-1, with TRBD2 identical over 12 bases. From germline, CDR1 is SEHNR and CDR2 FQNEAQ (reference sequence). The CDR3 sequence is 17 residues long. Unmatched junction bases numbered 13, after V lost 5 bases and J lost 8 bases. The CDR3 reads CASSPRPGLAGDHEQFF. The CDR3 DNA follows: TGTGCCAGCAGCCCGAGGCCGGGACTAGCGGGTGACCATGAGCAGTTCTTC.

The chain employs TRBV4-2 and TRBJ1-2, with unresolved D. CDR1 is LGHNA, CDR2 YNFKEQ, per germline. The CDR3 runs 14 residues. Trimming shortened V by 1 base and J by 4 bases, and 10 bases separated the two germline ends. CDR3 DNA sequence: TGTGCCAGCAGCCAAGTGTCCAGGTCCTATGGCTACACCTTC. Its translation is CASSQVSRSYGYTF.

The chain links TRBV7-9 to TRBJ2-7; D gene uncertain. The CDR3 covers 12 residues. With 2 bases removed from V and 4 bases from J, the gap between germline ends came to 6 bases. Germline V gene lookup returns CDR1 SEHNR and CDR2 FQNEAQ (reference sequence). The CDR3 bases are TGTGCCAGCAGCTTATGGCAGTACGAGCAGTACTTC. This gives the protein CASSLWQYEQYF.

Turning to this clone: The sample carries other DNA sequences with the same CDR3. The chain joins TRBV6-5 to TRBJ2-7; 8 positions match TRBD1. Germline V lookup: CDR1 MNHEY, CDR2 SVGAGI. The CDR3 covers 14 residues. Unmatched junction bases numbered 3, after V lost 5 bases and J lost 0 bases. The chain's CDR3 is CASSRQGNSYEQYF. The CDR3 nucleotides are TGTGCCAGCAGTAGACAGGGGAACTCCTACGAGCAGTACTTC.

About this clone: This specimen includes other DNA sequences encoding the same CDR3. The chain links TRBV5-1 to TRBJ1-1; D not resolved. The CDR3 runs to 13 residues. V lost 5 bases and J 0 bases, leaving 8 bases between the germline ends. The germline gives CDR1 SGHRS, CDR2 YFSETQ. CDR3 coding DNA: TGCGCCAGCAGTCCGCCTCTGAACACTGAAGCTTTCTTT. Translated, it gives CASSPPLNTEAFF.

A single count supports this clone. The rearrangement uses TRBV7-2 and TRBJ2-2, with D hard to call. Trimming cost V 3 bases and J 6 bases, with 17 bases left between them. The CDR3 runs 16 residues. The germline V gene encodes CDR1 SGHTA and CDR2 FQGNSA. CDR3 DNA: TGTGCCAGCAGCTTCCGGCGCGCCCCGTCGTCCGGGGAGCTGTTTTTT. Translating gives CASSFRRAPSSGELFF.

The V call is TRBV7-3, the J call TRBJ2-3, with TRBD2 matching 12 bases. Trimming removed 5 bases from V and 3 bases from J; junction bases left unmatched: 6. This CDR3 spans 16 amino acids. The V gene's germline CDR1 is SGHTA and CDR2 FQGTGA. The CDR3 coding sequence is TGTGCCAGCAGCCCTCGGCTAGCGGGAGGGACAGATACGCAGTATTTT. Protein: CASSPRLAGGTDTQYF.

The chain carries TRBV14 and TRBJ1-5; TRBD1 matches at 11 bases. Germline V CDR1 and CDR2: SGHDN, FVKESK. The CDR3 is made up of 18 amino acids. The trim removed 0 bases at V and 3 bases at J, leaving 7 bases unmatched. CDR3 residues: CASSQDQDRGHFNQPQHF. CDR3 coding DNA: TGTGCCAGCAGCCAAGATCAGGACAGGGGGCATTTCAATCAGCCCCAGCATTTT.

As regards this clone: Other DNA sequences in the sample encode the same CDR3. This chain uses TRBV5-1 with TRBJ2-3; D is ambiguous. V shed 2 bases and J shed 4 bases, with 5 bases lying between them. The CDR3 covers 12 residues. Germline-derived CDR1 and CDR2 are SGHRS and YFSETQ. CDR3 DNA sequence: TGCGCCAGCAGCTTCGGACCAGATACGCAGTATTTT. Translated, it gives CASSFGPDTQYF.

V is TRBV4-1 and J is TRBJ2-7; tentative D call: TRBD2 (6 bases). The CDR3 contains 14 residues. Germline V gives CDR1 MGHRA, CDR2 YSYEKL. The germline V and J ends were trimmed by 0 bases and 1 base, with 7 bases remaining between them. The CDR3 DNA is TGCGCCAGCAGCCAAGAACTAGCTTCCTACGAGCAGTACTTC. Protein product: CASSQELASYEQYF.